The TCR beta chain described here comes from a study of OX40 agonist ivuxolimab in advanced cancers. Study-wide context: While on treatment, patients had intravenous ivuxolimab at 0.01 to 10 mg/kg every 2 weeks. Three partial responders included one hepatocellular carcinoma patient and two cutaneous melanoma patients. Points from the study as a whole: Clonal expansion among partial responders at 0.1-3.0 mg/kg ranked near the lowest.

Method: immunoSEQ multiplex PCR; TCRdb's copy keeps in-frame clones and lacks some. The table records nearly 20,000 clones, 83% of them present only once. The junction had 3 bases not matched to a gene; V was cut back by 4 bases and J by 0 bases. This CDR3 spans 15 amino acids. Germline CDR1 and CDR2: SGHKS and YYEKEE (reference sequence). As to this clone: Its antigen is not known.

Sequenced material: CD4+ or CD8+ T cells sorted from blood, taken in a trial of the OX40 agonist ivuxolimab. This clonotype was sampled from an adult with an advanced solid tumor such as melanoma, head and neck, liver or kidney cancer. The chain has TRBV5-5 and TRBJ2-7, with 11 bases lining up with TRBD2. The CDR3 DNA reads as TGTGCCAGCAGCAATAGCGGGAGGGCCTCCTACGAGCAGTACTTC. Its translation is CASSNSGRASYEQYF.